A single sample is the source of the 14 T cell receptor beta chains below, sequenced in a study of blood T cell repertoires in COVID-19. Here immunoSEQ multiplex PCR was the method, and the copy in TCRdb shows in-frame clones only, minus some. The top ten clones hold 7.5% of a sample with 150,000 to 250,000 clones, roughly four fifths of them seen once. The source material was PBMCs or T cells enriched from blood (not recorded which). The source of these receptors is a man aged 35 to 55 who had recovered from COVID-19.

This rearrangement joins TRBV10-1 to TRBJ1-1, with D perhaps matching TRBD1 (5 bases). V was clipped by 4 bases and J by 7 bases, with 10 bases between them. This CDR3 contains 12 residues. Per germline, CDR1 WNHNN and CDR2 SYGVQD (reference sequence). As DNA, the CDR3 is TGCGCCAGCAGTGCCAGGGATGATGAAGCTTTCTTT. This gives the protein CASSARDDEAFF.

The rearrangement links TRBV30 to TRBJ1-4, with TRBD1 matching over 9 bases. V dropped 4 bases and J dropped 5; count of bases not matched to a gene: 5. This CDR3 contains 14 residues. CDR1 GTSNPN and CDR2 SVGIG come from the germline V gene (reference sequence). For the CDR3, the DNA is TGTGCCTGGAACAGGGGGCAAAAAAATGAAAAACTGTTTTTT. Amino acid sequence: CAWNRGQKNEKLFF.

V is TRBV7-2 and J is TRBJ2-2; no clear D. V gave up 4 bases and J gave up 4 bases, with 10 bases separating them. This CDR3 has 14 amino acids. CDR1 is SGHTA and CDR2 is FQGNSA in the germline V gene. CDR3 sequence (DNA): TGTGCCAGCAGCTCAGACATACTCACCGGGGAGCTGTTTTTT. Translated, it gives CASSSDILTGELFF.

The chain couples TRBV4-2 to TRBJ1-3; D remains unclear. The V end lost 1 base, the J end lost 2 bases, and 6 bases lay between the germline ends. Germline-derived CDR1 and CDR2 are LGHNA and YNFKEQ. The CDR3 loop spans 14 amino acids. This CDR3 reads CASSQGGAGNTIYF. For the CDR3, the DNA is TGTGCCAGCAGCCAAGGCGGGGCTGGAAACACCATATATTTT.

The table lists this clone with a few counts. The chain has TRBV4-3 and TRBJ1-5; D gene uncertain. Germline V gives CDR1 LGHNA, CDR2 YSLEER. The CDR3 consists of 15 residues. The ends were cut back, 0 bases at V and 5 bases at J, with 11 bases in the middle. CDR3 amino acids: CASSQDGRADQPQHF. CDR3 nucleotides: TGCGCCAGCAGCCAAGATGGGAGGGCGGATCAGCCCCAGCATTTT.

This chain's CDR3 is CASSPVDNGYTF. The CDR3 DNA reads as TGTGCCAGCTCACCAGTGGACAACGGCTACACCTTC. The chain uses TRBV18 and TRBJ1-2, with D perhaps TRBD1 (5 bases). This CDR3 spans 12 amino acids. The germline V and J ends were trimmed by 2 bases and 8 bases, with 9 bases remaining between them. Germline assignment: CDR1 KGHSH and CDR2 LQKENI.

The gene calls are TRBV11-2 and TRBJ2-5; TRBD2 matches 9 bases. Losses at the gene ends were 3 bases for V and 4 bases for J; bases not matched to a gene: 9. The CDR3 runs 16 residues. Germline assignment: CDR1 SGHAT and CDR2 FQNNGV. The CDR3 is CASSFRASGVLETQYF. As DNA, the CDR3 is TGTGCCAGCAGCTTTCGGGCTAGCGGGGTCCTAGAGACCCAGTACTTC.

This rearrangement joins TRBV13 to TRBJ2-7; 10 positions agree with TRBD2. The CDR3 runs 16 residues. Looked up from germline, CDR1 is PRHDT and CDR2 is FYEKMQ (reference sequence). V lost 4 bases to trimming and J lost 7 bases; unmatched junction nucleotides: 13. Written as DNA, the CDR3 is TGTGCCAGCAGCTCGATGGAGCGGGGGGGCCTAGATGAGCAGTACTTC. It translates to CASSSMERGGLDEQYF. The whole variable domain, remainder taken from reference TRBV13 and TRBJ2-7, is AAGVIQSPRHLIKEKRETATLKCYPIPRHDTVYWYQQGPGQDPQFLISFYEKMQSDKGSIPDRFSAQQFSDYHSELNMSSLELGDSALYFCASSSMERGGLDEQYFGPGTRLTVT.

The genes are TRBV5-8 and TRBJ1-4, with D possibly TRBD1 on 6 matching bases. V shed 6 bases and J shed 5 bases, with 17 bases lying between them. Germline V gene data show CDR1 as SGHTS and CDR2 as YDEGEE. The CDR3 extends over 15 amino acids. CDR3 DNA sequence: TGTGCCAGCACCAGGACGGGACAAGGAAATGAAAAACTGTTTTTT. Its translation: CASTRTGQGNEKLFF.

This sequence joins TRBV5-1 and TRBJ2-2; 8 bases map to TRBD2. CDR1 and CDR2 (germline): SGHRS, YFSETQ. J lost 4 bases, V lost 1 base, and 9 bases had no gene match. This CDR3 contains 17 residues. CDR3 residues: CASSLNVGGGTTGELFF. CDR3 nucleotide sequence: TGCGCCAGCAGCTTGAACGTAGGCGGGGGGACCACCGGGGAGCTGTTTTTT.

The chain joins TRBV10-3 to TRBJ2-7; 7 positions agree with TRBD2. This CDR3 has 14 residues. Per germline, CDR1 ENHRY and CDR2 SYGVKD. The V segment lost 11 bases and the J segment 5 bases; nucleotides outside the gene matches: 15. CDR3 bases: TGTGCCGTCCGGGGGGACCCACAATGGGACGAGCAGTACTTC. Protein product: CAVRGDPQWDEQYF.

V gene TRBV3-1 (or the pseudogene TRBV3-2) combines with J gene TRBJ1-1; 10 bases are shared with TRBD1. Trimming at V came to 4 bases and at J to 0 bases, leaving 8 bases not matched to a gene. The CDR3 spans 17 residues. The germline gives CDR1 LGHDT, CDR2 YNNKEL (reference sequence). CDR3 nucleotide sequence: TGTGCCAGCAGCCCTTTCCGGGACAGGGGCATGAACACTGAAGCTTTCTTT. Protein sequence: CASSPFRDRGMNTEAFF.

The CDR3 spells CASSSRQGVYEQYF. CDR3 bases: TGTGCCAGCAGCTCCAGACAGGGGGTCTACGAGCAGTACTTC. The chain joins TRBV11-2 to TRBJ2-7; 9 bases are shared with TRBD1. The CDR3 has 14 amino acids. Germline CDR1 SGHAT, CDR2 FQNNGV. V shed 4 bases and J 3 bases; nucleotides not matched to a gene: 4.

The genes are TRBV2 and TRBJ2-1; 8 nucleotides agree with TRBD2. The CDR3 has 13 residues. V was clipped by 7 bases and J by 9 bases; unmatched bases: 8. Germline V gives CDR1 SNHLY, CDR2 FYNNEI. CDR3 in DNA: TGTGCCAGCAAGCCGGGGGGGCCAAGTGAGCAGTTCTTC. This codes for CASKPGGPSEQFF.